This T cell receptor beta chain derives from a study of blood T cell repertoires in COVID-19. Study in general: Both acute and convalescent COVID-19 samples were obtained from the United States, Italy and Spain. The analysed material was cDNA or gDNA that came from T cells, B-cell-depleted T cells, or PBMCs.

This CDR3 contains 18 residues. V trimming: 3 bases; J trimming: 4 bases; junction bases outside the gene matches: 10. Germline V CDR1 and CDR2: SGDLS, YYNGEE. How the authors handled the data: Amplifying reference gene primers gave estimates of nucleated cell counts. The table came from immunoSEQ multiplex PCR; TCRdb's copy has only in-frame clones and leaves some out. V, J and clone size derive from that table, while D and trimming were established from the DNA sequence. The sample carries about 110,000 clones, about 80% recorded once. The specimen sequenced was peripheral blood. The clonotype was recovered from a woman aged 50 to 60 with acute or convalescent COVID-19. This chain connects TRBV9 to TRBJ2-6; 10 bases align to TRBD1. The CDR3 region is CASSATPGQGTGANVLTF. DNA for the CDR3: TGTGCCAGCAGCGCGACGCCGGGACAGGGGACCGGGGCCAACGTCCTGACTTTC.